The 25 T cell receptor beta chains in this list originate from one sample, sequenced in a study of post-analysis software for immune sequencing data (dated by TCRdb to the mid-2010s). The full study reports these points: Roughly 5 TRBV segments, including TRBV5-6, TRBV5-1 and TRBV20-1, were significantly more frequent in patients than controls.

The protocol used for the library was PCR. Sequencing used an Illumina HiSeq 2500. To reduce PCR and sequencing biases, unique molecular identifiers were incorporated into the TCR beta cDNA libraries. TCRdb redid the processing of the public reads, applying fastp at Q25 and MiXCR, and retained in-frame beta chains. Records with the same CDR3 protein are collapsed into one entry carrying the most frequent genes and DNA. This sample lists roughly 670,000 distinct CDR3 sequences; 55% to 60% were detected once. Of the sample, around 11% is held by the ten largest clones. For these receptors, no antigen is known. Sequenced sample: blood. The source of these receptors is a girl aged 2 to 9 with multiple sclerosis.

The J gene is TRBJ2-3, the V gene TRBV5-1, with 11 bases that match TRBD1. This CDR3 contains 13 residues. V was clipped by 0 bases and J by 11 bases; unmatched bases: 2. Germline values: CDR1 SGHRS, CDR2 YFSETQ. The CDR3: CASSLADRGQQYF. As DNA, the CDR3 is TGCGCCAGCAGCTTGGCGGACAGGGGGCAGCAGTATTTT.

This CDR3 reads CASSLAWGDTKYNEQFF. CDR3 DNA sequence: TGTGCCAGCAGCTTAGCGTGGGGGGACACCAAGTACAATGAGCAGTTCTTC. The chain joins TRBV7-8 to TRBJ2-1; D is possibly TRBD1 or TRBD2 (6 bases each). Germline V gene data show CDR1 as SGHVS and CDR2 as FQNEAQ. V lost 0 bases to trimming and J lost 4 bases, with 16 bases between them. The CDR3 is 17 amino acids.

This clonotype was detected a few times. V and J are TRBV10-3 and TRBJ2-7, with D maybe TRBD2 (6 bases). CDR3 length equals 13 residues. Germline assignment: CDR1 ENHRY and CDR2 SYGVKD. Trimming shortened V by 6 bases and J by 2 bases, and 11 bases separated the two germline ends. CDR3 nucleotide sequence: TGTGCCATCAGCTTGACTAGGGCCTACGAGCAGTACTTC. Residues: CAISLTRAYEQYF.

The V call is TRBV7-2, the J call TRBJ1-4; D may be TRBD1 (6 bases). Germline CDR1 is SGHTA and CDR2 is FQGNSA. V lost 5 bases, J lost 4 bases, and 11 bases lay in between. The length of the CDR3 is 14 residues. The CDR3 region is CASSQTGYNEKLFF. The CDR3 DNA reads as TGTGCCAGCAGCCAGACAGGTTATAATGAAAAACTGTTTTTT.

The genes are TRBV7-2 and TRBJ2-3; unclear D gene. The CDR3 length is 13 residues. V was cut by 2 bases and J by 8 bases, with 11 bases left in between. From germline, CDR1 is SGHTA and CDR2 FQGNSA. CDR3 protein: CASSLSSISTQYF. CDR3 nucleotides: TGTGCCAGCAGCTTATCATCTATTTCTACGCAGTATTTT.

V is TRBV6-6 and J is TRBJ1-2; D unresolved. Trimming cost V 5 bases and J 5 bases, with 12 bases left between them. Germline CDR1 is MNHNY and CDR2 is SVGAGI (reference sequence). CDR3 length equals 13 residues. The CDR3 bases are TGTGCCAGCAGTGCCCCTGGCTCTTATGGCTACACCTTC. Amino acids: CASSAPGSYGYTF.

The CDR3 is CASLQTSRGTGELFF. CDR3 coding DNA: TGTGCCAGCCTACAGACTAGCAGGGGAACCGGGGAGCTGTTTTTT. V and J are TRBV12-3 or TRBV12-4 and TRBJ2-2, with a possible D match to TRBD2 (7 bases). The CDR3 has 15 residues. V lost 8 bases to trimming and J lost 5 bases, with 18 bases between them.

The chain recombines TRBV20-1 with TRBJ2-1; weak D call: TRBD2 (6 bases). Judging by the DNA end, TRBJ2-7 fits better; the J call may be wrong. This CDR3 is built from 15 residues. Germline loops: CDR1 DFQATT, CDR2 SNEGSKA (reference sequence). CDR3 bases: TGCAGTGCTAGATCGGGGGAGAGCTCCTACAATGAGCAGTACTTC. Translated: CSARSGESSYNEQYF.

This rearrangement joins TRBV6-2 or TRBV6-3 to TRBJ1-5; TRBD1 is a possible D gene (5 bases). The germline V gene has CDR1 MNHEY and CDR2 SVGEGT. There are 13 residues in the CDR3. In DNA, the CDR3 is TGTGCTGGGGCCAGGGATAGCAATCAGCCCCAGCATTTT. Amino acid sequence: CAGARDSNQPQHF.

The rearrangement joins TRBV4-3 to TRBJ2-3; 11 bases fit TRBD2. Per the germline V gene, CDR1 is LGHNA and CDR2 is YSLEER. This CDR3 comprises 16 residues. V trimming: 6 bases; J trimming: 5 bases; junction bases outside the gene matches: 10. The CDR3 DNA sequence: TGCGCCAGCAGACCCCAACTAGCGGGGGAAATAGATACGCAGTATTTT. Encoded protein: CASRPQLAGEIDTQYF.

This clonotype was seen more than once but under ten times. This chain links TRBV5-1 with TRBJ2-7, with D unclear. V was clipped by 1 base and J by 2 bases, with 13 bases between them. The CDR3 is made up of 15 amino acids. Per the germline V gene, CDR1 is SGHRS and CDR2 is YFSETQ. The CDR3: CASSLTAGTPYEQYF. CDR3 DNA sequence: TGCGCCAGCAGCTTGACGGCAGGTACCCCCTACGAGCAGTACTTC.

V and J are TRBV6-5 and TRBJ1-1, with TRBD1 as a possible D gene (5 bases). Trimming removed 2 bases at V and 1 base at J, with 8 bases between. From germline, CDR1 is MNHEY and CDR2 SVGAGI. This CDR3 spans 14 amino acids. The CDR3 spells CASSYQRGNTEAFF. CDR3 DNA sequence: TGTGCCAGCAGTTACCAGAGGGGGAACACTGAAGCTTTCTTT.

The chain has TRBV5-1 and TRBJ2-2; D may correspond to TRBD1 or TRBD2 (5 bases each). The CDR3 consists of 15 residues. The germline gives CDR1 SGHRS, CDR2 YFSETQ. Trimming removed 4 bases from V and 4 bases from J, with 14 bases in between. The CDR3 nucleotides read TGCGCCAGCAGCCCCCTGGGACGGAGCACCGGGGAGCTGTTTTTT. This encodes CASSPLGRSTGELFF.

The V and J genes are TRBV20-1 and TRBJ2-1; D gene uncertain. This CDR3 has 17 residues. CDR1 DFQATT and CDR2 SNEGSKA come from the germline V gene (reference sequence). The ends were cut back, 0 bases at V and 4 bases at J, with 19 bases in the middle. CDR3 nucleotides: TGCAGTGCTAGAGATCCGTCTAGTGGGGATTTATACAATGAGCAGTTCTTC. Translated: CSARDPSSGDLYNEQFF.

The table lists this clonotype with a few counts. The rearrangement links TRBV20-1 to TRBJ2-5, with TRBD2 identical over 10 bases. Gene TRBJ2-7 matches the end of the DNA better, so the J call may be wrong. Germline lookup yields CDR1 DFQATT and CDR2 SNEGSKA (reference sequence). CDR3 size: 14 residues. CDR3 residues: CSASWTSGMGEQYF. The CDR3 DNA sequence: TGCAGTGCTAGCTGGACTAGCGGTATGGGCGAGCAGTACTTC.

The chain employs TRBV20-1 and TRBJ2-7, with 7 bases aligning to TRBD2. The CDR3 covers 15 residues. The junction had 12 bases not matched to a gene; V was cut back by 6 bases and J by 1 base. The germline CDR1 and CDR2 sequences are DFQATT and SNEGSKA (reference sequence). The DNA of the CDR3 is TGCAGTGCGACCTGGGGGAGGGTAAGATCCTACGAGCAGTACTTC. Translation: CSATWGRVRSYEQYF.

This clonotype turned up a few times. V is TRBV19 and J is TRBJ2-1, with a tentative D call TRBD1 (5 bases). V lost 8 bases to trimming and J lost 5 bases, with 13 bases between them. Germline-derived CDR1 and CDR2 are LNHDA and SQIVND (reference sequence). The CDR3 covers 13 residues. CDR3: CASGKGNNNEQFF. CDR3 in DNA: TGTGCCAGTGGGAAGGGGAATAACAATGAGCAGTTCTTC.

A note on this clonotype: At one boundary the junction diverges from the germline segment, which might be a read error. The chain uses TRBV24-1 and TRBJ2-1; D assignment may be TRBD1 or TRBD2 (7 bases each). This CDR3 contains 16 residues. The V gene's germline CDR1 is KGHDR and CDR2 SFDVKD. This CDR3 is CATSEPQGGGYSEQFF. In nucleotides, the CDR3 is TGTGCCACCAGTGAGCCCCAGGGGGGAGGGTACAGTGAGCAGTTCTTC.

The chain has TRBV7-8 and TRBJ1-5; D may be TRBD1 (5 bases). CDR3 length: 15 residues. Germline V CDR1 and CDR2: SGHVS, FQNEAQ. V lost 2 bases to trimming and J lost 3 bases, with 11 bases between them. The CDR3, as DNA: TGTGCCAGCAGCTTAAGGGAGACAGTCAATCAGCCCCAGCATTTT. This encodes CASSLRETVNQPQHF.

The J gene is TRBJ2-5, the V gene TRBV20-1; 8 nucleotides align to TRBD1. The CDR3 is 14 residues long. V gave up 4 bases and J gave up 5 bases; unmatched junction bases: 9. Germline values: CDR1 DFQATT, CDR2 SNEGSKA (reference sequence). Written as DNA, the CDR3 is TGCAGTGCTAACGGACAGGGCGGAGGGGAGACCCAGTACTTC. Amino acid sequence: CSANGQGGGETQYF.

The sample holds a few counts of this clonotype. This rearrangement joins TRBV6-2 or TRBV6-3 to TRBJ2-6; no clear D gene. The CDR3 consists of 15 residues. Germline V lookup: CDR1 MNHEY, CDR2 SVGEGT. V dropped 5 bases and J dropped 1 base, with 9 bases sitting between them. The chain's CDR3 is CASSPRRSGANVLTF. The CDR3 DNA sequence: TGTGCCAGCAGTCCCCGGCGATCTGGGGCCAACGTCCTGACTTTC.

This CDR3 reads CASSYLQGNYGYTF. The CDR3 DNA is TGTGCCAGCAGCTACCTACAGGGAAACTATGGCTACACCTTC. The chain joins TRBV7-2 to TRBJ1-2; a possible D gene is TRBD1 (6 bases). The CDR3 runs 14 residues. V was cut by 4 bases and J by 2 bases, with 11 bases left in between. Germline V gene data show CDR1 as SGHTA and CDR2 as FQGNSA.

The genes are TRBV5-5 and TRBJ2-1, with 11 bases fitting TRBD2. Germline CDR1 reads SGHKS; CDR2 reads YYEKEE (reference sequence). Trimming cost V 1 base and J 6 bases; bases outside gene matches: 15. The CDR3 has 19 amino acids. The CDR3 DNA reads TGTGCCAGCAGCTTGAAACCTAGCGGGGGGCCTACCTTAGGCAATGAGCAGTTCTTC. This gives the protein CASSLKPSGGPTLGNEQFF.

This chain uses TRBV7-2 with TRBJ1-1; D ambiguous. V lost 3 bases to trimming and J lost 11 bases, with 16 bases between them. CDR3 length: 13 amino acids. CDR1 and CDR2 from the germline V gene are SGHTA and FQGNSA. The CDR3 sequence: CASSFTEEGRAFF. The CDR3 coding sequence is TGTGCCAGCAGCTTCACTGAAGAGGGTCGGGCTTTCTTT.

In its sample, this clonotype was seen a few times. The V call is TRBV20-1, the J call TRBJ2-1; 10 positions agree with TRBD1. Losses at the gene ends were 6 bases for V and 12 bases for J; bases not matched to a gene: 17. CDR1 and CDR2 (germline): DFQATT, SNEGSKA (reference sequence). CDR3 length: 15 amino acids. CDR3 sequence reads: CSAANRDRGTSWQFF. CDR3 in DNA: TGCAGTGCCGCAAACCGGGACAGGGGTACTAGTTGGCAGTTCTTC.